The clone carrying this T cell receptor (beta chain) was found a few times. Its antigen is undetermined. The data were taken from a study of T-cell memory formation after mild COVID-19. Study findings and constraints: Confirmation of SARS-CoV-2 specificity was lacking for second-wave clones peaking day 37. Pre-infection memory carried some responding clones, suggesting that cross-reactive memory joined. Contracting CD8+ clones were enriched in EMRA, CD4+ mainly in CM and EM.

TCRdb re-derived calls from the 5' RACE reads in MiXCR, one entry per CDR3 protein. The repertoire includes 400,000 to 500,000 distinct CDR3 sequences, over 15% of them detected once, and more than 8% sits in the top ten. This receptor was identified in an adult woman who had mild COVID-19 (a few samples of this study predate the infection). Cell type and time point are not known. Material for sequencing was PBMCs or a T cell subset sorted from them (not recorded which).

The CDR3 coding sequence is TGCGCCAGCAGCCAAGGGACTAGCGGGAGGAGGCCCGCAGAGACCCAGTACTTC. Its protein product is CASSQGTSGRRPAETQYF. The chain is built from TRBV5-1 and TRBJ2-5; TRBD2 matches 15 bases. Per the germline V gene, CDR1 is SGHRS and CDR2 is YFSETQ. V trimming: 4 bases; J trimming: 4 bases; junction bases outside the gene matches: 11. The CDR3 sequence is 18 residues long.